This passage covers 3 T cell receptor beta chains from one sample sequenced in a study of PD-L1 blockade in urothelial cancer (dated by TCRdb to about 2017). The time point label on this specimen signifies: peripheral blood 6 weeks after treatment start. The library was made by the immunoSEQ multiplex PCR assay. TCRdb limited this immuneACCESS table to in-frame rearrangements with V and J called. A share of clones is missing; checked studies link under half to unresolved V genes, and the rest is unexplained. This sample has approximately 110,000 clones in its table, and around 93% of those were observed once. The ten largest clones represent around 4% of the sample. The specimen was PBMCs, collected around atezolizumab (anti-PD-L1) treatment. The receptors come from a man aged 55 to 70 with urothelial cancer.

This chain uses TRBV5-1 with TRBJ1-1; D may be TRBD1 (6 bases). Per the germline V gene, CDR1 is SGHRS and CDR2 is YFSETQ. This CDR3 is 13 amino acids long. V dropped 2 bases and J dropped 3 bases, with 8 bases sitting between them. DNA for the CDR3: TGCGCCAGCAGCTTTTCAGGGGACACTGAAGCTTTCTTT. Protein sequence: CASSFSGDTEAFF.

V is TRBV5-1 and J is TRBJ1-6; D uncertain. V lost 5 bases, J lost 7 bases, and 10 bases lay in between. CDR3 length equals 13 residues. The germline V gene encodes CDR1 SGHRS and CDR2 YFSETQ. CDR3 sequence (DNA): TGCGCCAGCAGGAGAGACATGAATTCACCCCTCCACTTT. This sequence encodes CASRRDMNSPLHF.

The V and J genes are TRBV25-1 and TRBJ1-1; 8 nucleotides align to TRBD1. The CDR3 runs to 13 residues. J was trimmed by 12 bases and V by 2 bases; bases with no gene match: 8. Germline CDR1 and CDR2: MGHDK and SYGVNS. CDR3 residues: CASSETRTGKTFF. DNA of the CDR3: TGTGCCAGCAGTGAAACCCGGACAGGGAAGACTTTCTTT. Drawing the rest from reference TRBV25-1 and TRBJ1-1, the complete variable domain is EADIYQTPRYLVIGTGKKITLECSQTMGHDKMYWYQQDPGMELHLIHYSYGVNSTEKGDLSSESTVSRIRTEHFPLTLESARPSHTSQYLCASSETRTGKTFFGQGTRLTVV.